The present T cell receptor beta chain was sequenced within a study of cytotoxic CD8 clonotypes in ibrutinib-treated CLL. The germline V gene encodes CDR1 GTSNPN and CDR2 SVGIG (reference sequence). The CDR3 contains 11 residues. V was pared by 1 base and J by 3 bases, with 4 bases between. Study observations and caveats: Timing of sampling differed between sustained-remission and progressing patients.

Profiled with immunoSEQ multiplex PCR; TCRdb holds only in-frame clones, not every one. The data contain more than 140,000 clones, 70% to 85% of them singletons. This clone was detected a few times. Its antigen is undetermined. The V and J genes are TRBV30 and TRBJ2-7; no definite D call. Source: PBMCs, taken after 12 months of ibrutinib treatment. This sequence originates from a human donor with chronic lymphocytic leukemia. The CDR3 region is CAWSGGYEQYF. CDR3 DNA: TGTGCCTGGAGTGGAGGCTACGAGCAGTACTTC.